This T cell receptor beta chain was sequenced in a study of T cells in Graves' hyperthyroidism and ophthalmopathy. Study-level findings and limits: Peripheral blood also featured most of the thyroid clonotypes expanded above 0.001.

About this clonotype: What it binds is unknown.

Germline CDR1 and CDR2: LNHDA and SQIVND (reference sequence). J was trimmed by 5 bases and V by 11 bases; bases with no gene match: 13. The CDR3 spans 16 residues. Amplified TCR beta CDR3 regions came from RNA transcripts. A first-round RT-PCR of the TCR CDR3 used the HTBI primer set. Each CDR3 protein is one row after TCRdb ran MiXCR on the multiplex PCR reads. The sample lists about 570,000 distinct CDR3 sequences, 46% occurring once. The sequence was collected from an adult woman with Graves' disease, either hyperthyroidism or ophthalmopathy (not recorded which). The chain carries TRBV19 and TRBJ2-2; 11 bases are shared with TRBD1. The sequenced sample consisted of peripheral blood or thyroid tissue (not recorded which). The CDR3 region has the DNA TGTGCCGGTACCCCTAGGACAGGGGGCTGGACCGGGGAGCTGTTTTTT. Translating gives CAGTPRTGGWTGELFF.